These T cell receptor beta chains were read from a single sample in a study of OX40 agonist ivuxolimab in advanced cancers. Data came from immunoSEQ multiplex PCR; TCRdb stores just in-frame clones and leaves some out. The sample records about 150,000 clones, around 94% being singletons. The material was CD4+ or CD8+ T cells sorted from blood, obtained in a trial of the OX40 agonist ivuxolimab. These receptors were collected from an adult with an advanced solid tumor such as melanoma, head and neck, liver or kidney cancer. CDR3s leave out the opening cysteine and the closing phenylalanine or tryptophan. The order of the fields is V gene, J gene, CDR3 length, CDR3 protein.

TRBV5-1	TRBJ2-3	13	ASTLGTSGTDTQY
TRBV19	TRBJ1-3	11	ATTTGPGNTIY
TRBV7-2	TRBJ1-5	14	ASSWDEWVGNQPQH
TRBV7-3	TRBJ2-3	12	ASSLGQGTDTQY
TRBV18	TRBJ1-4	12	ASSPLTTNEKLF
TRBV15	TRBJ1-1	14	ATSRDRGFPGTEAF
TRBV5-1	TRBJ2-5	13	ASSFVGLAGETQY
TRBV7-2	TRBJ2-7	15	ASSSQHASGGPLEQY
TRBV29-1	TRBJ1-1	11	SVYRGGNTEAF
TRBV7-2	TRBJ1-1	13	ASSFSGPWGTEAF
TRBV5-1	TRBJ2-5	15	ASSWTSHPRGEGGKY
TRBV5-1	TRBJ2-2	12	ASSLVENTGELF
TRBV7-2	TRBJ2-2	12	ASGPSREGRELF
TRBV5-4	TRBJ2-1	15	ASSPGGAGLSYNEQF
TRBV7-9	TRBJ1-5	11	ATGQYSNQPQH
TRBV13	TRBJ2-5	11	ASSLRLEETQY
TRBV6-5	TRBJ1-5	13	ASSRDRGGNQPQH
TRBV6-1	TRBJ2-3	14	ASSEMSTGRTDTQY
TRBV28	TRBJ1-3	11	ASSWGFGNTIY
TRBV5-1	TRBJ2-7	10	ASSYPSYEQY
TRBV2	TRBJ1-5	12	ASSERTGGQPQH
TRBV5-1	TRBJ2-3	13	ASSLAGWSTDTQY
TRBV18	TRBJ1-2	13	ASSPPSSRVGGYT
TRBV7-2	TRBJ2-3	13	ASRKETRPTDTQY
TRBV2	TRBJ2-2	13	ASRAGTSTTGELF
TRBV18	TRBJ2-7	14	ASSPLSQGPSYEQY
TRBV28	TRBJ1-4	12	ASSRPGHDGKLF
TRBV5-1	TRBJ2-3	12	ASSLGEATDTQY
TRBV5-4	TRBJ2-5	12	ASSLRGGGETQY
TRBV4-3	TRBJ1-5	12	ASSQDQAGQPQH
TRBV9	TRBJ1-3	11	ASSLGTVNTIY
TRBV2	TRBJ1-2	12	ASSEGQGSYGYT
TRBV7-9	TRBJ1-4	14	ASRPGGPGANEKLF
TRBV7-2	TRBJ1-4	14	ASSLRLPGGNEKLF
TRBV9	TRBJ1-1	12	ASSVVPGATEAF
TRBV6-6	TRBJ1-5	14	ASSYPGQALDQPQH
TRBV4-1	TRBJ1-2	13	ASSQEEVTNYGYT
TRBV4-1	TRBJ2-1	16	ASSQPRLAGGIYNEQF
TRBV19	TRBJ2-5	12	ASSISLGFRTQY
TRBV29-1	TRBJ2-2	15	SVELGPSGRAAGELF
TRBV5-1	TRBJ1-1	15	ASSRPEAGGVNTEAF
TRBV7-8	TRBJ2-7	13	ASSLRDRGPYEQY
TRBV5-1	TRBJ2-5	9	ASRSEETQY
TRBV7-7	TRBJ2-5	14	ASSLRRAGGKETQY
TRBV7-2	TRBJ2-6	13	ASMDGLSGANVLT
TRBV2	TRBJ2-1	11	ASGRGFYNEQF
TRBV7-9	TRBJ2-5	13	ASSLERRVGETQY
TRBV6-6	TRBJ1-2	12	ASSRGQRNYGYT
TRBV19	TRBJ2-1	11	ASSAKTRGEQF
TRBV10-2	TRBJ2-2	13	ASNKGTPNTGELF
TRBV7-9	TRBJ1-4	16	ASSHISNTGFIWEKLF